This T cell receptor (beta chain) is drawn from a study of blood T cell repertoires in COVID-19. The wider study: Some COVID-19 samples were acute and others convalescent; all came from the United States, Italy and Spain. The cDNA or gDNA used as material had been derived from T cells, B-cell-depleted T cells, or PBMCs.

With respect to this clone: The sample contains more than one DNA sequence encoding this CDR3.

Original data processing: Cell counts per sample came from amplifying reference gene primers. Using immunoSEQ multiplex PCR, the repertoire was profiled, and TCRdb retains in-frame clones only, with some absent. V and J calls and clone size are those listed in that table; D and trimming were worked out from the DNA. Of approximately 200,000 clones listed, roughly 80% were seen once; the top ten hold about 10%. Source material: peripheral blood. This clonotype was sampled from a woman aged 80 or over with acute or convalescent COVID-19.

CDR3 nucleotide sequence: TGTGCCAGCAGCTTAGACAGAGTTGGAAACACCATATATTTT. Translation: CASSLDRVGNTIYF. J is TRBJ1-3 and V is TRBV7-2; D uncertain. This CDR3 spans 14 amino acids. Per the germline V gene, CDR1 is SGHTA and CDR2 is FQGNSA. V shed 1 base and J shed 3 bases, with 7 bases lying between them.